These 28 T cell receptor beta chains came from one sample sequenced in a study of blood T cell repertoires in COVID-19. Using immunoSEQ multiplex PCR, the repertoire was profiled, and TCRdb retains in-frame clones only, with some absent. The table lists fewer than 250,000 clones, around 87% of them singletons. Sequencing was performed on PBMCs or T cells enriched from blood (not recorded which). These receptors all stem from a man aged 25-45 years in a cohort exposed to, infected with or recovered from COVID-19 (not recorded which).

This clone was detected once. The CDR3 nucleotides are TGTGCCACCAGTGATGCCGGGACAGGATCATGGGAGCAGTACTTC. Translation: CATSDAGTGSWEQYF. The gene calls are TRBV24-1 and TRBJ2-7; 8 nucleotides agree with TRBD1. CDR1 and CDR2 (germline): KGHDR, SFDVKD. V trimming: 3 bases; J trimming: 7 bases; junction bases outside the gene matches: 10. This CDR3 comprises 15 residues.

This chain connects TRBV27 to TRBJ2-7, with a weak D call TRBD1 (6 bases). CDR1 is MNHEY and CDR2 is SMNVEV in the germline V gene (reference sequence). The CDR3 has 13 residues. Trimming took 6 bases from V and 2 from J, leaving 11 bases between them. DNA of the CDR3: TGTGCCAGCAGAGACAGGATCACCTACGAGCAGTACTTC. Residues: CASRDRITYEQYF.

This clone was recorded many times. Other nucleotide sequences from this sample produce the same CDR3. The V and J genes are TRBV5-1 and TRBJ1-5; D uncertain. In germline, CDR1 is SGHRS, CDR2 YFSETQ. This CDR3 has 15 amino acids. V gave up 0 bases and J gave up 0 bases, with 7 bases separating them. This CDR3 is CASSLGDNSNQPQHF. As DNA, the CDR3 is TGCGCCAGCAGCTTGGGAGATAATAGCAATCAGCCCCAGCATTTT.

The CDR3 region has the DNA TGTGCCAGCACCGCGGGTTTTGCTGAAGCTTTCTTT. Encoded protein: CASTAGFAEAFF. The V and J genes are TRBV2 and TRBJ1-1, with D uncertain. This CDR3 contains 12 residues. The germline V gene encodes CDR1 SNHLY and CDR2 FYNNEI. The germline V and J ends were trimmed by 7 bases and 6 bases, with 12 bases remaining between them.

Here the CDR3 DNA reads TGTGCCAGCAGCGTAGCTAAACCACACACCTTGACAGGGCGAGCGCACCAGGGGGGCTATGGCTACACCTTC. Translation: CASSVAKPHTLTGRAHQGGYGYTF. The rearrangement uses TRBV9 and TRBJ1-2, with 7 bases that match TRBD1. The ends lost 0 bases at V and 4 bases at J; junction bases unmatched: 33. The CDR3 is 24 amino acids. The germline V gene encodes CDR1 SGDLS and CDR2 YYNGEE.

The chain is built from TRBV5-5 and TRBJ2-5; TRBD2 is a possible D gene (6 bases). The CDR3 loop spans 15 amino acids. Germline loops: CDR1 SGHKS, CDR2 YYEKEE (reference sequence). V lost 0 bases, J lost 5 bases, and 14 bases lay in between. CDR3 in DNA: TGTGCCAGCAGCTTGGACGGGAGCCGAACGGAGACCCAGTACTTC. Protein: CASSLDGSRTETQYF. The complete variable domain, with remaining parts taken from reference TRBV5-5 and TRBJ2-5, reads DAGVTQSPTHLIKTRGQQVTLRCSPISGHKSVSWYQQVLGQGPQFIFQYYEKEERGRGNFPDRFSARQFPNYSSELNVNALLLGDSALYLCASSLDGSRTETQYFGPGTRLLVL.

The chain links TRBV15 to TRBJ2-7, with 11 bases aligning to TRBD1. The CDR3 length is 16 residues. Germline lookup yields CDR1 LNHNV and CDR2 YYDKDF (reference sequence). V trimming: 3 bases; J trimming: 5 bases; junction bases outside the gene matches: 9. Here the CDR3 reads CATSRGSGTGGDEQYF. As DNA, the CDR3 is TGTGCCACCAGCAGGGGATCTGGGACAGGGGGTGACGAGCAGTACTTC.

J is TRBJ1-1 and V is TRBV6-5, with 8 nucleotides matching TRBD1. The length of the CDR3 is 15 residues. Germline trimming cut 6 bases from V and 0 bases from J; bases unmatched to any gene: 6. Germline V gene data show CDR1 as MNHEY and CDR2 as SVGAGI. The CDR3: CASSFRDRLNTEAFF. Written as DNA, the CDR3 is TGTGCCAGCAGCTTTCGGGACAGGTTGAACACTGAAGCTTTCTTT.

The V call is TRBV29-1, the J call TRBJ2-1; D is ambiguous. V gave up 5 bases and J gave up 7 bases, with 6 bases separating them. The CDR3 sequence is 10 residues long. The germline CDR1 and CDR2 sequences are SQVTM and ANQGSEA. The CDR3 coding sequence is TGCAGCGTTTTTAATAATGAGCAGTTCTTC. Amino acids: CSVFNNEQFF.

The chain combines TRBV4-3 with TRBJ2-1, with 7 bases fitting TRBD2. Germline CDR1 is LGHNA and CDR2 is YSLEER. J gave up 12 bases and V 5 bases, and 19 bases lay outside the gene matches. The CDR3 totals 16 residues. Here the CDR3 reads CASSIGTTDERASQFF. The CDR3 DNA follows: TGCGCCAGCAGCATTGGGACTACCGATGAGCGGGCCTCGCAGTTCTTC.

This chain uses TRBV11-2 with TRBJ2-7; the match to TRBD1 covers 10 bases. V dropped 5 bases and J dropped 0; count of bases not matched to a gene: 16. The germline V gene encodes CDR1 SGHAT and CDR2 FQNNGV. There are 19 residues in the CDR3. The CDR3 coding sequence is TGTGCCAGCAGCGTCAACCGGGACAGGGGCCGCACAAGCTCCTACGAGCAGTACTTC. It encodes CASSVNRDRGRTSSYEQYF.

V usage is TRBV5-4 and J usage is TRBJ2-5; TRBD1 matches 7 bases. This CDR3 contains 15 residues. CDR1 is SGHNT and CDR2 is YYREEE in the germline V gene (reference sequence). The J segment lost 2 bases and the V segment lost 3 bases, leaving 7 bases of the junction unmatched. CDR3 in DNA: TGTGCCAGCAGCTCCCATCGACAGGGACAAGAGACCCAGTACTTC. Translated: CASSSHRQGQETQYF.

CDR3 coding DNA: TGTGCCAGCAGTTTAGCCGGGACAGGGGCATTTCAGCCCCAGCATTTT. Its translation: CASSLAGTGAFQPQHF. V usage is TRBV27 and J usage is TRBJ1-5, with 10 bases aligning to TRBD1. CDR1 and CDR2 (germline): MNHEY, SMNVEV (reference sequence). V dropped 2 bases and J dropped 6; count of bases not matched to a gene: 7. The length of the CDR3 is 16 residues.

This chain connects TRBV2 to TRBJ1-3; 8 bases are shared with TRBD1. Per the germline V gene, CDR1 is SNHLY and CDR2 is FYNNEI. V was clipped by 4 bases and J by 0 bases; unmatched bases: 5. This CDR3 has 16 amino acids. Here the CDR3 DNA reads TGTGCCAGCAGTGGGGACAGGCGCGGCTCTGGAAACACCATATATTTT. Translating it yields CASSGDRRGSGNTIYF.

V usage is TRBV29-1 and J usage is TRBJ1-4; TRBD1 matches 10 bases. The germline V gene has CDR1 SQVTM and CDR2 ANQGSEA. CDR3 length: 13 residues. V lost 6 bases, J lost 8 bases, and 6 bases stayed unmatched. CDR3: CSVTGGAGEKLFF. The CDR3 nucleotides are TGCAGCGTGACAGGGGGCGCAGGGGAAAAACTGTTTTTT.

This clone was found a few times. The rearrangement uses TRBV5-8 and TRBJ2-2, with D unclear. The ends were cut back, 4 bases at V and 5 bases at J, with 12 bases in the middle. The germline V gene encodes CDR1 SGHTS and CDR2 YDEGEE. The CDR3 spans 14 residues. CDR3 in amino acids: CASSPNPVTGELFF. CDR3 coding DNA: TGTGCCAGCAGCCCTAACCCCGTAACCGGGGAGCTGTTTTTT.

The chain uses TRBV7-6 and TRBJ2-1, with a weak D call TRBD1 (5 bases). The germline V and J ends were trimmed by 1 base and 7 bases, with 11 bases remaining between them. The CDR3 length is 14 residues. Germline loops: CDR1 SGHVS, CDR2 FNYEAQ. CDR3 residues: CASSLGGQGNEQFF. The DNA for the CDR3 is TGTGCCAGCAGCTTAGGAGGTCAGGGAAATGAGCAGTTCTTC.

A few counts support this clone. This chain uses TRBV7-9 with TRBJ1-5; a possible D gene is TRBD1 (6 bases). The CDR3 contains 15 residues. V shed 0 bases and J shed 4 bases, with 10 bases lying between them. Germline lookup yields CDR1 SEHNR and CDR2 FQNEAQ (reference sequence). The CDR3 loop is CASSLAGADNQPQHF. The CDR3 coding sequence is TGTGCCAGCAGCTTAGCGGGGGCTGATAATCAGCCCCAGCATTTT.

J is TRBJ1-5 and V is TRBV28; maybe TRBD1 (5 bases). V was shortened by 5 bases and J by 1 base, with 18 bases between the two germline ends. The CDR3 loop spans 17 amino acids. CDR1 and CDR2 (germline): MDHEN, SYDVKM. The CDR3 bases are TGTGCCAGCAGTCTAATTTCTAGGACATACAGCAATCAGCCCCAGCATTTT. Amino acids: CASSLISRTYSNQPQHF.

The rearrangement joins TRBV29-1 to TRBJ2-1; possibly TRBD2 for D (6 bases). The CDR3 runs 17 residues. Looked up from germline, CDR1 is SQVTM and CDR2 is ANQGSEA. V shed 5 bases and J shed 0 bases, with 20 bases lying between them. The CDR3 DNA follows: TGCAGCGTTCTGGGGACTTTCGACCCTAGCTCCTACAATGAGCAGTTCTTC. Translated: CSVLGTFDPSSYNEQFF.

This clone was counted once. This chain uses TRBV5-1 with TRBJ2-2, with 11 bases identical to TRBD2. This CDR3 region has 21 residues. With 0 bases clipped from V and 0 bases from J, the junction kept 13 bases outside the gene matches. Germline V gene data show CDR1 as SGHRS and CDR2 as YFSETQ. The CDR3 protein is CASSLDRFPGLAAANTGELFF. The CDR3 region has the DNA TGCGCCAGCAGCTTGGATAGGTTTCCGGGACTAGCGGCTGCGAACACCGGGGAGCTGTTTTTT.

The rearrangement links TRBV4-1 to TRBJ1-5; no clear D gene. The CDR3 has 15 amino acids. V dropped 3 bases and J dropped 0 bases, with 9 bases sitting between them. CDR1 MGHRA and CDR2 YSYEKL come from the germline V gene. The CDR3 loop is CASSQPGRSNQPQHF. DNA for the CDR3: TGCGCCAGCAGCCAGCCAGGCCGTAGCAATCAGCCCCAGCATTTT.

The DNA for the CDR3 is TGTGCCATCAGTGATCCGCGGGCACAAGAGACCCAGTACTTC. This codes for CAISDPRAQETQYF. The rearrangement joins TRBV10-3 to TRBJ2-5; tentatively, D is TRBD2 (5 bases). The germline gives CDR1 ENHRY, CDR2 SYGVKD. V was shortened by 3 bases and J by 2 bases, with 10 bases between the two germline ends. The CDR3 runs to 14 residues.

This CDR3 is CASRGTRGQPQHF. In nucleotides, the CDR3 is TGTGCCAGCAGGGGGACACGTGGCCAGCCCCAGCATTTT. The rearrangement links TRBV5-8 to TRBJ1-5; D is possibly TRBD1 (6 bases). Trimming shortened V by 5 bases and J by 7 bases, and 13 bases separated the two germline ends. Germline V CDR1 and CDR2: SGHTS, YDEGEE. The CDR3 totals 13 residues.

This chain joins TRBV7-6 and TRBJ1-1; D not resolved. Germline V gene lookup returns CDR1 SGHVS and CDR2 FNYEAQ. The germline V and J ends were trimmed by 5 bases and 12 bases, with 16 bases remaining between them. CDR3 size: 12 residues. DNA for the CDR3: TGTGCCAGCAGCATGGCGCGGGGATTATCTTTCTTT. Protein: CASSMARGLSFF. Full variable domain (missing parts from reference TRBV7-6 and TRBJ1-1): GAGVSQSPRYKVTKRGQDVALRCDPISGHVSLYWYRQALGQGPEFLTYFNYEAQQDKSGLPNDRFSAERPEGSISTLTIQRTEQRDSAMYRCASSMARGLSFFGQGTRLTVV.

The rearrangement links TRBV10-3 to TRBJ2-5; 11 nucleotides match TRBD2. CDR3 length equals 15 residues. With 2 bases clipped from V and 2 bases from J, the junction kept 1 base outside the gene matches. The V gene's germline CDR1 is ENHRY and CDR2 SYGVKD. DNA for the CDR3: TGTGCCATCAGTGAGGGACTAGCGGGTCAAGAGACCCAGTACTTC. As protein: CAISEGLAGQETQYF.

This rearrangement joins TRBV27 to TRBJ2-5; 9 positions agree with TRBD2. CDR1 is MNHEY and CDR2 is SMNVEV in the germline V gene (reference sequence). After removal of 5 bases from V and 5 bases from J, the junction contained 12 bases not matched to a gene. The CDR3 runs to 16 residues. In nucleotides, the CDR3 is TGTGCCAGCAGTCCAGCCCTAGCGGGAAAGGGGGAGACCCAGTACTTC. Its protein product is CASSPALAGKGETQYF.

This chain uses TRBV28 with TRBJ2-1; 12 bases are shared with TRBD2. The V and J ends lost 7 bases and 5 bases, in that order; junction bases with no gene match: 3. The CDR3 spans 14 residues. Germline V gives CDR1 MDHEN, CDR2 SYDVKM. CDR3 sequence reads: CASKRLAGDNEQFF. In DNA, the CDR3 is TGTGCCAGCAAAAGACTAGCGGGGGACAATGAGCAGTTCTTC.